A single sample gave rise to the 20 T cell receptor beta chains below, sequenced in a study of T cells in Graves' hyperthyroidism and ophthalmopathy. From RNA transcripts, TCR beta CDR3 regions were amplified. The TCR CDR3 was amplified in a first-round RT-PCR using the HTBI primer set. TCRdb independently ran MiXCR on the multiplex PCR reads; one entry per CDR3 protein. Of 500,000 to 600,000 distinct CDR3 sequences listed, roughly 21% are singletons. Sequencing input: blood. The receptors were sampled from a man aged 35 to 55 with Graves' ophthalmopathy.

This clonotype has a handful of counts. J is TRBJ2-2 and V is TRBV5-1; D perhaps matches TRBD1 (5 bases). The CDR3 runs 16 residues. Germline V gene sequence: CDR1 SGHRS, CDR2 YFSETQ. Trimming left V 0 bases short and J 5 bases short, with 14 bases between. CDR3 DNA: TGCGCCAGCAGCTTGGAAGGGGCGAGGAATACCGGGGAGCTGTTTTTT. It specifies CASSLEGARNTGELFF. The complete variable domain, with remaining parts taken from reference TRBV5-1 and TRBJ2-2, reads KAGVTQTPRYLIKTRGQQVTLSCSPISGHRSVSWYQQTPGQGLQFLFEYFSETQRNKGNFPGRFSGRQFSNSRSEMNVSTLELGDSALYLCASSLEGARNTGELFFGEGSRLTVL.

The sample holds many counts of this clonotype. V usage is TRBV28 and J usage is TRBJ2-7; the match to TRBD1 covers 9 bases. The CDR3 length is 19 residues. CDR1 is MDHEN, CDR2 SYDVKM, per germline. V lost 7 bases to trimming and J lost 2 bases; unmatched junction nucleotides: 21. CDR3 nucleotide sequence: TGTGCCAGCACCCCCGGACCCGCGACAGGGGGTCTATTTACCTACGAGCAGTACTTC. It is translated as CASTPGPATGGLFTYEQYF.

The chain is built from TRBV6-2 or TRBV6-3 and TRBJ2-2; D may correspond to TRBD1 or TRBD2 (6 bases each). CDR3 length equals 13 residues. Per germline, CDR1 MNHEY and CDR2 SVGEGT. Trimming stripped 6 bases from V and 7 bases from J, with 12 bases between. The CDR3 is CASSRGPGGELFF. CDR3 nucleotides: TGTGCCAGCAGCCGGGGGCCTGGCGGGGAGCTGTTTTTT.

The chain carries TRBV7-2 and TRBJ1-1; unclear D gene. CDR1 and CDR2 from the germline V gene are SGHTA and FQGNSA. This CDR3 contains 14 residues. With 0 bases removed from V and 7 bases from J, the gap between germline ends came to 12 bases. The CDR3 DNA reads TGTGCCAGCAGCTTAGCGTCGGGGTACCATGAAGCTTTCTTT. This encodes CASSLASGYHEAFF.

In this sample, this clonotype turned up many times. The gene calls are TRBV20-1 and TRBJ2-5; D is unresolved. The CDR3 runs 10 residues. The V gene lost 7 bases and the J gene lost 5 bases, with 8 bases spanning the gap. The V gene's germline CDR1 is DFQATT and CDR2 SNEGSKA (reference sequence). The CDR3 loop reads CSVWDETQYF. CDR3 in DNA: TGCAGTGTTTGGGATGAGACCCAGTACTTC.

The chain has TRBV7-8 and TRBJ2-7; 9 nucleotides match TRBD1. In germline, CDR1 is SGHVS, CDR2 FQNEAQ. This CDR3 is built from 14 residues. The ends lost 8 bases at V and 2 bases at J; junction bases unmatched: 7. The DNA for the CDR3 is TGTGCCAGCGTACCGGGACAGGGTACCTACGAGCAGTACTTC. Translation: CASVPGQGTYEQYF.

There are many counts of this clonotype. The chain's CDR3 is CASSSTGLYEQYF. CDR3 bases: TGTGCCAGCAGCTCGACAGGACTCTACGAGCAGTACTTC. The chain joins TRBV12-3 or TRBV12-4 to TRBJ2-7; a weak D match, TRBD1 (6 bases). V shed 6 bases and J shed 3 bases, with 12 bases lying between them. The CDR3 totals 13 residues.

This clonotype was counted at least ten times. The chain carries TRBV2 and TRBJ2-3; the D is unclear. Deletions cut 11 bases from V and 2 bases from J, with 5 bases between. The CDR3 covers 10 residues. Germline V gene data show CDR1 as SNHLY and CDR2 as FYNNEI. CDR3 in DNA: TGTGCCCGAACCACAGATACGCAGTATTTT. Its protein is CARTTDTQYF.

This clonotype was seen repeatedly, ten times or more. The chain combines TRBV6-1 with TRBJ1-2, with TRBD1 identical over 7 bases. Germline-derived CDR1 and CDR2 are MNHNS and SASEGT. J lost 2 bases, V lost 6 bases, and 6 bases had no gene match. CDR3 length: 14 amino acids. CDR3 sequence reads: CASRYRGMNYGYTF. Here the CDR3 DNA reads TGTGCCAGCAGGTACAGGGGCATGAACTATGGCTACACCTTC.

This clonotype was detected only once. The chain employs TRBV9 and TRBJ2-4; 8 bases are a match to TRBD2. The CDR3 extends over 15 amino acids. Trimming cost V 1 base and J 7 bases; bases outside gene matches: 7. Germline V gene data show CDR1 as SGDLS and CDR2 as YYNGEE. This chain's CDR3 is CASSVSGGPSNIQYF. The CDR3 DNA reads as TGTGCCAGCAGCGTATCGGGGGGGCCCAGTAACATTCAGTACTTC.

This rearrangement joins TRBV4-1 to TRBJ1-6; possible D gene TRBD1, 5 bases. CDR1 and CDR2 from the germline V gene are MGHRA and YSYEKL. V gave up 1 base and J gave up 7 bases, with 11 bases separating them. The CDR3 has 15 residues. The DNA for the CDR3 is TGCGCCAGCAGCCAAGGGGGCACTGGGAATTCACCCCTCCACTTT. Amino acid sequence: CASSQGGTGNSPLHF.

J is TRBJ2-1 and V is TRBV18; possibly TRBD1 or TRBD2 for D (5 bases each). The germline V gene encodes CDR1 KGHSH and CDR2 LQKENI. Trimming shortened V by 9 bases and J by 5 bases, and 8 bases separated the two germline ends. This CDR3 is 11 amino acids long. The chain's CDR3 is CASLGDNEQFF. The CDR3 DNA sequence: TGTGCCAGTCTGGGGGACAATGAGCAGTTCTTC.

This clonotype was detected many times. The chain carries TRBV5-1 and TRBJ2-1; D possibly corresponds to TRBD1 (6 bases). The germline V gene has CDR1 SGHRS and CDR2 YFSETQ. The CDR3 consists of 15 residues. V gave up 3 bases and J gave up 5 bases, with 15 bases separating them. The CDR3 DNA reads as TGCGCCAGCAGCTGGGCAGGGGACAAAGACAATGAGCAGTTCTTC. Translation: CASSWAGDKDNEQFF. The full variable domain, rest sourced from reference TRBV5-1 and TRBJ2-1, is KAGVTQTPRYLIKTRGQQVTLSCSPISGHRSVSWYQQTPGQGLQFLFEYFSETQRNKGNFPGRFSGRQFSNSRSEMNVSTLELGDSALYLCASSWAGDKDNEQFFGPGTRLTVL.

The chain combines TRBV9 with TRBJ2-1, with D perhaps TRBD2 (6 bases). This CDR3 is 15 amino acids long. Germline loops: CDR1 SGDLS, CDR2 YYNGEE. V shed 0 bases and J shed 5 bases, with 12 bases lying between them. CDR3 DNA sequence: TGTGCCAGCAGCGTAGAAACTAGCAAAGACAATGAGCAGTTCTTC. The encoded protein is CASSVETSKDNEQFF.

CDR3 sequence: CASSRGSVDYEQYF. The DNA for the CDR3 is TGTGCCAGCAGCCGAGGTAGTGTAGACTACGAGCAGTACTTC. V is TRBV11-2 and J is TRBJ2-7; D gene uncertain. V was shortened by 5 bases and J by 3 bases, with 14 bases between the two germline ends. The CDR3 consists of 14 residues. Germline loops: CDR1 SGHAT, CDR2 FQNNGV. Full variable domain (rest looked up from reference TRBV11-2 and TRBJ2-7): EAGVAQSPRYKIIEKRQSVAFWCNPISGHATLYWYQQILGQGPKLLIQFQNNGVVDDSQLPKDRFSAERLKGVDSTLKIQPAKLEDSAVYLCASSRGSVDYEQYFGPGTRLTVT.

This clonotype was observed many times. The CDR3 protein is CASSPPRTSVNTGELFF. CDR3 sequence (DNA): TGTGCCAGCAGCCCCCCCCGGACTAGCGTGAACACCGGGGAGCTGTTTTTT. The rearrangement links TRBV7-9 to TRBJ2-2, with TRBD2 matching over 9 bases. The V segment lost 5 bases and the J segment 1 base; nucleotides outside the gene matches: 8. Germline CDR1 SEHNR, CDR2 FQNEAQ (reference sequence). CDR3 length: 17 amino acids.

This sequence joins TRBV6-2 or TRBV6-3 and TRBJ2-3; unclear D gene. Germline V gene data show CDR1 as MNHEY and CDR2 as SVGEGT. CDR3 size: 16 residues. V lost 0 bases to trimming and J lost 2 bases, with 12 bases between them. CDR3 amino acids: CASSYSISPATDTQYF. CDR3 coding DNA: TGTGCCAGCAGTTACTCGATATCACCAGCCACAGATACGCAGTATTTT.

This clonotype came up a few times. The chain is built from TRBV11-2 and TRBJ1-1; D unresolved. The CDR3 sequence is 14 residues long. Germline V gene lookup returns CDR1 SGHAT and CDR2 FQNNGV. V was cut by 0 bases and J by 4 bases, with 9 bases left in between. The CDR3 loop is CASSLESGSTEAFF. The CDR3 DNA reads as TGTGCCAGCAGCTTAGAGTCTGGGAGCACTGAAGCTTTCTTT.

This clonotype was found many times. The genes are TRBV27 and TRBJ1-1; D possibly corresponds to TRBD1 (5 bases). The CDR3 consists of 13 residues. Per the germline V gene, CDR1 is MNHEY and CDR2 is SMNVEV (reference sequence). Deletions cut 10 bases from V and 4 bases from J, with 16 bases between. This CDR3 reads CATLGRGGTEAFF. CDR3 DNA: TGTGCCACCCTGGGGAGGGGCGGCACTGAAGCTTTCTTT.

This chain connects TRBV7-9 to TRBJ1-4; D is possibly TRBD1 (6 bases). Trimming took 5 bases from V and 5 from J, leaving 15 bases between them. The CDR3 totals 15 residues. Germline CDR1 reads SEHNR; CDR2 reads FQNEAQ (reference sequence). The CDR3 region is CASSPGRGGNEKLFF. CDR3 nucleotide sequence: TGTGCCAGCAGCCCCGGCAGGGGAGGGAATGAAAAACTGTTTTTT.